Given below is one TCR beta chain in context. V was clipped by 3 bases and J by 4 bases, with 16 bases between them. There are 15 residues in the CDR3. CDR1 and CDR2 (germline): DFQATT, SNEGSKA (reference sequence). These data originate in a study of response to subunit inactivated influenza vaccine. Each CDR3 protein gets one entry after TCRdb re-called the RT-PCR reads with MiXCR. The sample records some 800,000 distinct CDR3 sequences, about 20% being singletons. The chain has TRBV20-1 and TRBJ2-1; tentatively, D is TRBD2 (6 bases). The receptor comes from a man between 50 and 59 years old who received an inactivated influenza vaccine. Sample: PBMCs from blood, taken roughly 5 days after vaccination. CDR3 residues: CSARVPGSLYNEQFF. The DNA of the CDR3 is TGCAGTGCTAGGGTTCCCGGGAGTCTGTACAATGAGCAGTTCTTC.